The T cell receptor beta chain under discussion was sequenced for a study of early T cells in non-severe SARS-CoV-2 infection. General study points: VDJdb matches were skewed toward anti-spike CD8 T cell responses.

The CDR3 loop spans 15 amino acids. V lost 10 bases and J 4 bases, leaving 19 bases between the germline ends. Germline V gives CDR1 LNHDA, CDR2 SQIVND (reference sequence). This clonotype came up many times. Its matching antigen is unknown. TCRdb re-derived calls from the 5' RACE reads in MiXCR, one entry per CDR3 protein. The sample holds fewer than 65,000 distinct CDR3 sequences, 7.5% to 9% seen once. The TCR was taken from an adult who was a healthcare worker with PCR-confirmed SARS-CoV-2 infection or an uninfected control (not recorded which). Sequenced material: whole blood, taken at baseline. The chain carries TRBV19 and TRBJ1-4; no reliable D call. Here the CDR3 reads CATSNPGAYNEKLFF. The CDR3 DNA reads as TGTGCCACCTCAAACCCGGGAGCCTATAATGAAAAACTGTTTTTT. The whole variable domain, filled in from reference TRBV19 and TRBJ1-4, reads DGGITQSPKYLFRKEGQNVTLSCEQNLNHDAMYWYRQDPGQGLRLIYYSQIVNDFQKGDIAEGYSVSREKKESFPLTVTSAQKNPTAFYLCATSNPGAYNEKLFFGSGTQLSVL.